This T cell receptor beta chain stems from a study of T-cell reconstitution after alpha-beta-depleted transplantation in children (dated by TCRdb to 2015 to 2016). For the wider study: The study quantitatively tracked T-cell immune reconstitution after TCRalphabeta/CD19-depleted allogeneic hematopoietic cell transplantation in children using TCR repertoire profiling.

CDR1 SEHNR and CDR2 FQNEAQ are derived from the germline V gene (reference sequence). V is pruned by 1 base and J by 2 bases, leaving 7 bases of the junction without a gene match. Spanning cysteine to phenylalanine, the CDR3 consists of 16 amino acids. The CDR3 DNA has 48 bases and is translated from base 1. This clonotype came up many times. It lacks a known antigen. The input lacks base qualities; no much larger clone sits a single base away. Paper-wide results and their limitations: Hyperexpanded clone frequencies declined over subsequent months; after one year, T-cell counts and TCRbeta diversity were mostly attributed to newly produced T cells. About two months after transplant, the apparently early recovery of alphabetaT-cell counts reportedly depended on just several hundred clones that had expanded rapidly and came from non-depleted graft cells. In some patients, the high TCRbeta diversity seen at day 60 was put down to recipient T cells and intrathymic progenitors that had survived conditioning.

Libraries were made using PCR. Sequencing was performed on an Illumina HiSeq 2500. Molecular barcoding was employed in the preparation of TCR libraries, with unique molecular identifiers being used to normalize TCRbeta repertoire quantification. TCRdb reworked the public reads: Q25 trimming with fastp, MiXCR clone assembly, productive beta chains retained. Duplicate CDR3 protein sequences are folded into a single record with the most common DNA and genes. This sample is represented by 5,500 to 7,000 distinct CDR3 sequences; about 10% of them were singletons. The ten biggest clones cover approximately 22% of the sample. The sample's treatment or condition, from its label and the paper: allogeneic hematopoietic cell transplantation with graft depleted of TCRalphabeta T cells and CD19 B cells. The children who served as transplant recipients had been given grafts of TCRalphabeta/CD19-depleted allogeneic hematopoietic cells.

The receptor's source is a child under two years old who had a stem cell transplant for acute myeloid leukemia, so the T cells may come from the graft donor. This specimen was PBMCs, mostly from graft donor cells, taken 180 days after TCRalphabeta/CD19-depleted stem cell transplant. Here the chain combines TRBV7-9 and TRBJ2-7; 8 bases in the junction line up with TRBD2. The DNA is TGTGCCAGCAGCTTAGAGACCGGGACTAGAGCCTACGAGCAGTACTTC. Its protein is CASSLETGTRAYEQYF.